Following are 8 T cell receptor beta chains from one sample sequenced in a study of T-cell reconstitution after alpha-beta-depleted transplantation in children. Researchers prepared the TCRbeta library using unique molecular identifiers, the study reports. TCRdb reprocessed the PCR reads with MiXCR, giving one entry per CDR3 protein. The sample shows 450,000 to 550,000 distinct CDR3 sequences, more than 9.5% of them seen only once. The source was PBMCs, mostly from graft donor cells, collected 180 days after TCRalphabeta/CD19-depleted stem cell transplant. All receptors derive from a female patient aged 2-15 years who had a stem cell transplant for aplastic anemia, so the T cells may come from the graft donor.

This clonotype was counted only a few times. V gene TRBV5-5 combines with J gene TRBJ2-5; 12 positions match TRBD2. The CDR3 length is 17 residues. Losses at the gene ends were 0 bases for V and 2 bases for J; bases not matched to a gene: 5. Germline V gene lookup returns CDR1 SGHKS and CDR2 YYEKEE (reference sequence). The CDR3: CASSLGRTSGVQETQYF. CDR3 DNA: TGTGCCAGCAGCTTGGGGCGGACTAGCGGGGTTCAAGAGACCCAGTACTTC.

This clonotype has only a few counts. The rearrangement links TRBV6-5 to TRBJ1-1; D ambiguous. The V gene's germline CDR1 is MNHEY and CDR2 SVGAGI. This CDR3 has 16 residues. V lost 0 bases and J lost 1, with 12 bases in between. The CDR3 loop is CASSYSVGLQNTEAFF. The CDR3 DNA reads TGTGCCAGCAGTTACTCAGTGGGTTTGCAGAACACTGAAGCTTTCTTT.

The table lists this clonotype with a count of one. V and J are TRBV5-1 and TRBJ1-1; no clear D gene. The CDR3 is made up of 14 amino acids. Trimming removed 3 bases at V and 5 bases at J, with 14 bases between. Per germline, CDR1 SGHRS and CDR2 YFSETQ. The CDR3: CASSSYPLGTEAFF. For the CDR3, the DNA is TGCGCCAGCAGCTCGTACCCACTCGGGACTGAAGCTTTCTTT. Supplemented by reference TRBV5-1 and TRBJ1-1, the full variable domain reads KAGVTQTPRYLIKTRGQQVTLSCSPISGHRSVSWYQQTPGQGLQFLFEYFSETQRNKGNFPGRFSGRQFSNSRSEMNVSTLELGDSALYLCASSSYPLGTEAFFGQGTRLTVV.

This clonotype was detected only a few times. The chain links TRBV20-1 to TRBJ2-2, with D uncertain. Trimming stripped 1 base from V and 0 bases from J, with 6 bases between. This CDR3 is 14 amino acids long. CDR1 is DFQATT, CDR2 SNEGSKA, per germline (reference sequence). CDR3 loop: CSARGGANTGELFF. As DNA, the CDR3 is TGCAGTGCTAGAGGCGGAGCGAACACCGGGGAGCTGTTTTTT.

This clonotype was detected only a few times. This rearrangement joins TRBV7-7 to TRBJ2-5; perhaps TRBD1 as D (6 bases). Germline V CDR1 and CDR2: SSHAT, FNYEAQ (reference sequence). V was clipped by 5 bases and J by 5 bases, with 21 bases between them. CDR3 length: 16 amino acids. The CDR3 here is CASSPYRDKIGETQYF. The DNA of the CDR3 is TGTGCCAGCAGCCCTTACCGGGACAAGATAGGGGAGACCCAGTACTTC.

The rearrangement joins TRBV29-1 to TRBJ1-1, with a weak D call TRBD1 (5 bases). The germline V and J ends were trimmed by 7 bases and 1 base, with 13 bases remaining between them. Per the germline V gene, CDR1 is SQVTM and CDR2 is ANQGSEA. The length of the CDR3 is 13 residues. As DNA, the CDR3 is TGCAGCGCAACGGGACTTACGAACACTGAAGCTTTCTTT. Its translation: CSATGLTNTEAFF.

This chain links TRBV9 with TRBJ2-1; 9 positions match TRBD2. This CDR3 region has 16 residues. CDR1 is SGDLS, CDR2 YYNGEE, per germline. V was clipped by 3 bases and J by 4 bases; unmatched bases: 8. The CDR3 loop is CASSENSGRGYNEQFF. The CDR3 nucleotides read TGTGCCAGCAGCGAGAATAGCGGGAGAGGTTACAATGAGCAGTTCTTC.

This clonotype was detected a few times. The chain joins TRBV20-1 to TRBJ1-5, with unresolved D. With 6 bases removed from V and 3 bases from J, the gap between germline ends came to 12 bases. Germline lookup yields CDR1 DFQATT and CDR2 SNEGSKA (reference sequence). This CDR3 has 13 residues. CDR3 loop: CSASDKLNQPQHF. In DNA form, the CDR3 reads TGCAGTGCAAGCGACAAGCTCAATCAGCCCCAGCATTTT.